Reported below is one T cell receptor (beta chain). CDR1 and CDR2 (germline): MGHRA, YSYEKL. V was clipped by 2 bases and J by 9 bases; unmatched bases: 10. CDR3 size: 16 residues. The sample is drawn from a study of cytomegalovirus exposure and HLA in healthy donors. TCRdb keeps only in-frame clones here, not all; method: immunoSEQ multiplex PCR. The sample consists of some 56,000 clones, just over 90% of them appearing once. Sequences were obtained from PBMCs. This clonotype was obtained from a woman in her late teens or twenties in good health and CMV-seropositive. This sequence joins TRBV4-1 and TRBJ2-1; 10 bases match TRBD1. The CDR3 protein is CASSQLGTGDVAEQFF. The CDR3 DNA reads TGCGCCAGCAGCCAACTCGGGACAGGGGACGTCGCTGAGCAGTTCTTC.